A selection of T cell receptor beta chains follows, all from one sample in a study of CD8 T cells in ankylosing spondylitis. MiXCR, applied by TCRdb to the 5' RACE reads, yields one record per CDR3 protein. The repertoire holds 300,000 to 350,000 distinct CDR3 sequences, with less than 25% as singletons. Sequenced input: blood, either unsorted or a sorted T cell fraction (not recorded which). The receptor source for this set is a female donor with ankylosing spondylitis or in good health (not recorded which). The CDR3 runs from the conserved cysteine through the conserved F or W. D genes are given only for firm matches. Size is omitted from some rows. Given values are once, few, many or a class for expanded clones.

V gene	D gene	J gene	clone size	CDR3 DNA	CDR3 protein
TRBV20-1	TRBD2	TRBJ2-1	many	TGCAGTGCTAGAGATATTACTAGCGGGATGTTGGAGTTCTTC	CSARDITSGMLEFF
TRBV6-1	.	TRBJ2-7	few	TGTGCCAGCAGTCGAGGACAGAGCTACGAGCAGTACTTC	CASSRGQSYEQYF
TRBV5-1	TRBD2	TRBJ2-1	few	TGCGCCAGCAGCTTGTGGGTCGGGACTAGTCGTAATGAGCAGTTCTTC	CASSLWVGTSRNEQFF
TRBV20-1	.	TRBJ2-5	many	TGCAGTGCTAACAGTAGGGATCAAGAGACCCAGTACTTC	CSANSRDQETQYF
TRBV7-2	TRBD2	TRBJ2-7	once	TGCGCCAGCCGGGAGGTGGGGACCTACGAGCAGTACTTC	CASREVGTYEQYF
TRBV7-2	.	TRBJ2-5	.	TGTGCCAGCAGCTTAGTTGGCGGGGCGATTCCAGAGACCCAGTACTTC	CASSLVGGAIPETQYF
TRBV6-5	.	TRBJ2-7	many	TGTGCCAGCAGTTACAGGGGTAGCGGTCCCTACGAGCAGTACTTC	CASSYRGSGPYEQYF
TRBV3-1	.	TRBJ2-5	few	TGTGCCAGCAGCCAAGTGATAGCGATCCAAGAGACCCAGTACTTC	CASSQVIAIQETQYF
TRBV30	TRBD1	TRBJ1-5	.	TGTGCCTGGAGGGATGGGACAGGGATATCGGTAAGCAATCAGCCCCAGCATTTT	CAWRDGTGISVSNQPQHF
TRBV12-3/TRBV12-4	.	TRBJ1-1	.	TGTGCCAGCAGTTTATTTCCAGGGAGGGTGAACACTGAAGCTTTCTTT	CASSLFPGRVNTEAFF
TRBV20-1	.	TRBJ2-7	many	TGCAGTGCTCGAACAGGTGCCACAGGTAGTTCCTACGAGCAGTACTTC	CSARTGATGSSYEQYF
TRBV4-3	.	TRBJ2-1	few	TGCGCCAGCAGCCAAGTCGGGGCCCTACGGGGCAATGAGCAGTTCTTC	CASSQVGALRGNEQFF
TRBV2	.	TRBJ1-1	.	TGTGCCAGCAGCGGCCTGGGGGCCCAGAACACTGAAGCTTTCTTT	CASSGLGAQNTEAFF
TRBV20-1	TRBD1	TRBJ1-3	few	TGCAGTGCTAACCTGGGACAGATAACTGGAAACACCATATATTTT	CSANLGQITGNTIYF
TRBV10-3	.	TRBJ1-2	few	TGTGCCATCACTGAGGGCAGTGGCTACACCTTC	CAITEGSGYTF
TRBV29-1	TRBD2	TRBJ2-1	few	TGCAGCGCCGCCGGGACTAGCGGGAGGCCGTTAAACAATGAGCAGTTCTTC	CSAAGTSGRPLNNEQFF
TRBV10-3	.	TRBJ2-1	few	TGTGCCATCAGTGATATGGATGAGCAGTTCTTC	CAISDMDEQFF
TRBV4-3	.	TRBJ2-3	many	TGCGCCAGCAGCCTCCGAGTGGGAGGTAGCACAGATACGCAGTATTTT	CASSLRVGGSTDTQYF
TRBV12-3/TRBV12-4	TRBD2	TRBJ2-2	.	TGTGCCAGCAGTCCAAGGACTAGCGGACTCACCGGGGAGCTGTTTTTT	CASSPRTSGLTGELFF
TRBV3-1	.	TRBJ2-1	many	TGTGCCAGCAGCCCCGGTAGCTCCTACAATGAGCAGTTCTTC	CASSPGSSYNEQFF
TRBV6-1	TRBD1	TRBJ1-2	few	TGTGCCAGCAAGACAGGGATTAACTATGGCTACACCTTC	CASKTGINYGYTF
TRBV15	.	TRBJ2-1	.	TGTGCCACCAGCAGCGGGGTCCCGGGTGAGCAGTTCTTC	CATSSGVPGEQFF
TRBV28	.	TRBJ2-1	.	TGTGCCAGCATACGGCTGAATGAGCAGTTCTTC	CASIRLNEQFF
TRBV29-1	.	TRBJ1-2	many	TGCAGCCTACGTAGGCCGGGCGAGGACGGCTACACCTTC	CSLRRPGEDGYTF
TRBV6-1	.	TRBJ2-1	.	TGTGCCAGCAGCCTCCTGGGGACACGGGTATTTGAGCAGTTCTTC	CASSLLGTRVFEQFF
TRBV9	TRBD2	TRBJ2-1	.	TGTGCCAGCAGCGTAGGGGGTAGCGGGAGCCCCCTGGGGTACAATGAGCAGTTCTTC	CASSVGGSGSPLGYNEQFF
TRBV7-7	TRBD2	TRBJ2-1	.	TGTGCTAGCAGCCGGGGACTAGCGGGAACGAACAATGAGCAGTTCTTC	CASSRGLAGTNNEQFF
TRBV5-1	.	TRBJ2-7	few	TGCGCCAGCAGCTTGGACGCGGAGGTGCCCTACGAGCAGTACTTC	CASSLDAEVPYEQYF
TRBV4-3	TRBD2	TRBJ2-5	.	TGCGCCGGACCCTTGGCGGGAGTGAAAGAGACCCAGTACTTC	CAGPLAGVKETQYF
TRBV5-6	.	TRBJ2-7	.	TGTGCCAGCAGCTTGGGGACAGGGGGCACTAGCGGGAGGACCTACGAGCAGTACTTC	CASSLGTGGTSGRTYEQYF
TRBV25-1	.	TRBJ2-1	.	TGTGCCAGCAGTGAGGTAGGTCTAGCTGGCAATGAGCAGTTCTTC	CASSEVGLAGNEQFF
TRBV15	.	TRBJ2-7	.	TGTGCCACCAGCAGACGCCCCAAAACCTACGAGCAGTACTTC	CATSRRPKTYEQYF
TRBV11-1	TRBD2	TRBJ2-1	.	TGTGCCAGCAGCTGGGGCTCTAGCGGGAGGGCCCAGTACAATGAGCAGTTCTTC	CASSWGSSGRAQYNEQFF
TRBV29-1	.	TRBJ2-1	many	TGCACCACCGGGGGGCATATCTTCAATGAGCAGTTCTTC	CTTGGHIFNEQFF
TRBV12-3/TRBV12-4	TRBD2	TRBJ2-1	few	TGTGCCAGCATCCCGACTAGCGGCAGACGGTATGAGCAGTTCTTC	CASIPTSGRRYEQFF
TRBV20-1	.	TRBJ2-3	once	TGCAGTGCCCCTGGAAGCACAGATACGCAGTATTTT	CSAPGSTDTQYF
TRBV5-1	TRBD1	TRBJ1-1	.	TGCGCCAGCAGCTCCTGGGACAGGGGGCCTACCGATGAAGCTTTCTTT	CASSSWDRGPTDEAFF
TRBV12-3/TRBV12-4	TRBD2	TRBJ2-7	few	TGTGCCAGCAGTTTATTTCCTAGCGGGAGCTCCTACGAGCAGTACTTC	CASSLFPSGSSYEQYF
TRBV10-3	.	TRBJ1-1	.	TGTGCCACAATGGGGGGTTCAATGAACACTGAAGCTTTCTTT	CATMGGSMNTEAFF
TRBV29-1	.	TRBJ2-1	many	TGCAGCGTTAACAATCCTCAAGCCTTCGGTGAGCAGTTCTTC	CSVNNPQAFGEQFF
TRBV29-1	.	TRBJ2-7	.	TGCAGCGTAAAGGGGGTTGAGTTTTCCGAGCAGTACTTC	CSVKGVEFSEQYF
TRBV28	TRBD1	TRBJ1-6	.	TGTGCCAGCAGCTTACAGGGGCGGAGTAATTCACCCCTCCACTTT	CASSLQGRSNSPLHF
TRBV6-2/TRBV6-3	.	TRBJ2-7	once	TGTGCCAGCAGCCCGACTCTCTACGAGCAGTACTTC	CASSPTLYEQYF
TRBV20-1	.	TRBJ2-3	.	TGCAGTGCTAGCCGTGGCCTCCACACAGATACGCAGTATTTT	CSASRGLHTDTQYF
TRBV14	.	TRBJ1-4	.	TGTGCCAGAAGCCGGGGGATGGGTGAAAAACTGTTTTTT	CARSRGMGEKLFF
TRBV29-1	.	TRBJ2-3	many	TGCAGCGTTGAAGCGAGGGACCCCAGCACAGATACGCAGTATTTT	CSVEARDPSTDTQYF
TRBV28	TRBD1	TRBJ2-1	.	TGTGCCAGCAGTTTTGGGACAGGTCGAGATGAGCAGTTCTTC	CASSFGTGRDEQFF
TRBV29-1	.	TRBJ1-1	many	TGCAGCGTTGAAGAAGGAGGTGACACTGAAGCTTTCTTT	CSVEEGGDTEAFF
TRBV24-1	.	TRBJ2-3	.	TGTGCCACCAGTCCGACAGGCACAGATACGCAGTATTTT	CATSPTGTDTQYF
TRBV6-1	TRBD1	TRBJ1-5	.	TGTGCCAGCGGGGACAGTCCATACCAGCCCCAGCATTTT	CASGDSPYQPQHF